A selection of T cell receptor beta chains follows, all from one sample in a study of blood T cell repertoires in COVID-19. Only in-frame clones appear in the TCRdb table, and some are missing; sequencing was by immunoSEQ multiplex PCR. In the table there are under 150,000 clones, 87% of which are singletons. What was sequenced was peripheral blood. The receptors derive from a man aged 45-60 years with active COVID-19. Each CDR3 is given with its conserved first and last residue. D genes are given only for firm matches. Clone size is stated in some rows and not others, as once, few, many or a class when expanded.

V gene	D gene	J gene	clone size	CDR3 protein	CDR3 DNA
TRBV19	.	TRBJ1-5	few	CASSIAPDSNQPQHF	TGTGCCAGTAGTATTGCTCCAGATAGCAATCAGCCCCAGCATTTT
TRBV7-2	TRBD2	TRBJ2-3	once	CASSLAAGGTDTQYF	TGTGCCAGCAGCTTAGCAGCGGGGGGCACAGATACGCAGTATTTT
TRBV7-2	.	TRBJ1-5	.	CASSLGASNQPQHF	TGTGCCAGCAGCTTAGGGGCTAGCAATCAGCCCCAGCATTTT
TRBV6-5	.	TRBJ1-2	.	CASLAFNYGYTF	TGTGCCAGTCTGGCCTTTAACTATGGCTACACCTTC
TRBV12-3/TRBV12-4	.	TRBJ2-1	.	CASSPGKGQFF	TGTGCCAGCAGCCCGGGGAAGGGGCAGTTCTTC
TRBV30	.	TRBJ2-3	once	CAWRKGGRDTDTQYF	TGTGCCTGGAGAAAAGGGGGACGGGACACAGATACGCAGTATTTT
TRBV6-5	.	TRBJ2-7	once	CASRHSYEQYF	TGTGCCAGCAGACACTCCTACGAGCAGTACTTC
TRBV10-3	TRBD1	TRBJ2-1	.	CASKGAGGSSSYNEQFF	TGTGCCTCTAAAGGGGCAGGGGGCTCTAGCTCCTACAATGAGCAGTTCTTC
TRBV5-4	TRBD1	TRBJ1-5	few	CASSVGGQGEPQHF	TGTGCCAGCTCCGTGGGCGGACAGGGGGAGCCCCAGCATTTT
TRBV5-1	.	TRBJ1-3	.	CASSAQDGHSGNTIYF	TGCGCCAGCAGCGCACAGGACGGTCACTCTGGAAACACCATATATTTT
TRBV2	.	TRBJ1-1	.	CASSPPDKNTEAFF	TGTGCCAGCAGTCCACCGGACAAGAACACTGAAGCTTTCTTT
TRBV11-1	.	TRBJ2-1	.	CASSLLQGGEQFF	TGTGCCAGCAGCTTACTCCAGGGGGGTGAGCAGTTCTTC
TRBV28	.	TRBJ1-4	few	CASSLSHRGAKLFF	TGTGCCAGCAGTTTAAGCCACCGAGGAGCAAAACTGTTTTTT
TRBV9	.	TRBJ1-4	.	CASSVRGGAEKLFF	TGTGCCAGCAGCGTACGGGGAGGTGCTGAAAAACTGTTTTTT
TRBV5-6	TRBD1	TRBJ2-5	.	CASSLVRTGAVQETQYF	TGTGCCAGCAGCTTGGTTCGGACAGGGGCCGTTCAAGAGACCCAGTACTTC
TRBV7-7	TRBD2	TRBJ2-3	.	CASSVGTSRTDTQYF	TGTGCCAGCAGCGTCGGGACTAGCAGGACAGATACGCAGTATTTT
TRBV5-5	TRBD1	TRBJ1-4	.	CASRASGTANEKLFF	TGTGCCAGCAGGGCTTCTGGGACAGCAAATGAAAAACTGTTTTTT
TRBV6-2/TRBV6-3	.	TRBJ1-2	.	CASSYSKTALYGYTF	TGTGCCAGCAGTTACTCGAAGACAGCCCTTTATGGCTACACCTTC
TRBV5-1	.	TRBJ2-3	.	CASSQTGTQSTDTQYF	TGCGCCAGCAGCCAAACCGGGACTCAAAGCACAGATACGCAGTATTTT
TRBV7-9	.	TRBJ1-2	.	CASTPGGADYGYTF	TGTGCCAGCACCCCTGGGGGGGCGGACTATGGCTACACCTTC
TRBV3-1/TRBV3-2	.	TRBJ2-7	.	CASSQTLYEQYF	TGTGCCAGCAGTCAGACACTTTACGAGCAGTACTTC
TRBV10-2	TRBD2	TRBJ2-2	.	CASRDSGGGTGELFF	TGCGCCAGCAGGGATAGCGGGGGGGGGACCGGGGAGCTGTTTTTT
TRBV6-4	.	TRBJ1-4	few	CAPTGADRLSNEKLFF	TGTGCCCCCACTGGAGCGGACCGACTTTCTAATGAAAAACTGTTTTTT
TRBV11-3	TRBD1	TRBJ1-1	once	CASSLAGGGTEAFF	TGTGCCAGCAGCTTAGCAGGGGGCGGCACTGAAGCTTTCTTT
TRBV7-2	.	TRBJ1-4	.	CASSPPRTVLNEKLFF	TGTGCCAGCAGCCCGCCCCGGACAGTTCTTAATGAAAAACTGTTTTTT
TRBV30	.	TRBJ1-5	.	CAWSRQWGQPQHF	TGTGCCTGGAGTAGGCAGTGGGGCCAGCCCCAGCATTTT
TRBV28	.	TRBJ2-3	.	CASRSVNTDTQYF	TGTGCCAGCAGGTCCGTAAACACAGATACGCAGTATTTT
TRBV10-3	.	TRBJ2-2	.	CAISGGRGTGELFF	TGTGCCATCAGTGGGGGGCGAGGCACCGGGGAGCTGTTTTTT
TRBV20-1	.	TRBJ2-1	.	CSASWTPHEQFF	TGCAGTGCTAGTTGGACTCCCCATGAGCAGTTCTTC
TRBV13	.	TRBJ1-5	.	CASARGGNQPQHF	TGTGCCAGCGCACGAGGGGGAAATCAGCCCCAGCATTTT
TRBV15	TRBD1	TRBJ2-7	.	CATSRGGQGRNEQYF	TGTGCCACCAGCAGGGGGGGACAGGGGCGGAACGAGCAGTACTTC
TRBV7-2	.	TRBJ1-3	few	CASSLVAAGNTIYF	TGTGCCAGCAGCTTAGTTGCTGCGGGAAACACCATATATTTT
TRBV6-5	.	TRBJ1-2	.	CARPYLMYGYTF	TGTGCCAGACCCTACCTCATGTATGGCTACACCTTC
TRBV6-6	TRBD2	TRBJ2-6	.	CASSRGDSYSGANVLTF	TGTGCCAGCAGTCGGGGGGACTCTTACTCTGGGGCCAACGTCCTGACTTTC
TRBV19	TRBD1	TRBJ1-2	.	CASSPGTGLNYGYTF	TGTGCCAGTAGTCCCGGGACAGGGCTGAACTATGGCTACACCTTC
TRBV6-7	TRBD2	TRBJ2-1	.	CASSSYPSGGYNEQFF	TGTGCCAGCAGTTCCTACCCTAGCGGGGGTTACAATGAGCAGTTCTTC
TRBV5-1	.	TRBJ2-7	.	CASSLRPPGIYEQYF	TGCGCCAGCAGCCTACGACCTCCGGGGATCTACGAGCAGTACTTC
TRBV19	.	TRBJ1-2	.	CASSLGRGAYGYTF	TGTGCCAGTAGTTTGGGCAGGGGAGCCTATGGCTACACCTTC
TRBV28	.	TRBJ2-5	.	CASSLGLKETQYF	TGTGCCAGCAGTTTGGGCTTAAAAGAGACCCAGTACTTC
TRBV6-5	.	TRBJ1-6	.	CASTSSAYNSPLHF	TGTGCCAGCACTAGCTCAGCTTATAATTCACCCCTCCACTTT
TRBV5-1	.	TRBJ1-5	few	CASSLGSQGDQPQHF	TGCGCCAGCAGCTTGGGGTCGCAGGGCGATCAGCCCCAGCATTTT
TRBV20-1	TRBD2	TRBJ2-7	.	CSASGLAGSLGQYF	TGCAGTGCTAGTGGACTAGCGGGTTCCCTGGGGCAGTACTTC
TRBV11-3	.	TRBJ2-3	.	CASSLDGTSSDTQYF	TGTGCCAGCAGCTTAGACGGGACTTCATCAGATACGCAGTATTTT
TRBV7-2	TRBD2	TRBJ2-1	.	CASSVRLAGNEQFF	TGTGCCAGCAGCGTGAGACTAGCAGGGAATGAGCAGTTCTTC
TRBV5-6	.	TRBJ1-5	.	CASSLGGGSGNQPQHF	TGTGCCAGCAGCTTGGGAGGGGGAAGCGGCAATCAGCCCCAGCATTTT
TRBV6-2/TRBV6-3	.	TRBJ2-7	.	CASSYRGGPYEQYF	TGTGCCAGCAGTTACCGAGGAGGGCCCTACGAGCAGTACTTC
TRBV6-2/TRBV6-3	.	TRBJ2-1	.	CASSQGAYNEQFF	TGTGCCAGCAGCCAAGGGGCGTACAATGAGCAGTTCTTC
TRBV5-8	.	TRBJ2-3	.	CASSLRRDRDTQYF	TGTGCCAGCAGCTTGAGGCGGGACAGAGATACGCAGTATTTT
TRBV9	TRBD1	TRBJ1-3	few	CASSLNRQGSPGNTIYF	TGTGCCAGCAGCTTAAATCGACAGGGCAGTCCTGGAAACACCATATATTTT
TRBV21-1	.	TRBJ2-7	.	CASRSDFYEQYF	TGTGCCAGCAGGTCGGACTTTTACGAGCAGTACTTC
TRBV14	.	TRBJ2-3	.	CASSQDTGWMTSTDTQYF	TGTGCCAGCAGCCAAGATACAGGGTGGATGACTAGCACAGATACGCAGTATTTT